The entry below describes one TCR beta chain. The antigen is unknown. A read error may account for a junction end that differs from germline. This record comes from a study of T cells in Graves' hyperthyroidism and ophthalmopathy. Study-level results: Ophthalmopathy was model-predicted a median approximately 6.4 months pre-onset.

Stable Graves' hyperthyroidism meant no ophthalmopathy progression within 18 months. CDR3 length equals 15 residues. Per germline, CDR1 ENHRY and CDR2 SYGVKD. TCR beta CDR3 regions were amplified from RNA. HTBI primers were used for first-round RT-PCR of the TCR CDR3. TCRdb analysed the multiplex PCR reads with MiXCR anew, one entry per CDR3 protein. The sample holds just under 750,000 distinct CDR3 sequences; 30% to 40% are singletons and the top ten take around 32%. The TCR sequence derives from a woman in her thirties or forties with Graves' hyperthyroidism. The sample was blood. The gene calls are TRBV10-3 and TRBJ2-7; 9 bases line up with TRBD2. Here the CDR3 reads CASSSPLAGLYEQYF. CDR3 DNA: TGTGCCAGCAGTTCTCCCCTAGCGGGATTATACGAGCAGTACTTC.